One sample yielded the 13 T cell receptor beta chains listed below, sequenced in a study of T cell responses to AZD1222 COVID-19 vaccine. Libraries were prepared by immunoSEQ multiplex PCR; TCRdb keeps only in-frame clonotypes and omits some of them. The sample carries around 140,000 clones, around 91% recorded once. The sample consisted of peripheral blood, taken on day 0 of AZD1222 vaccination. The receptors here all came from an adult in good health.

The gene calls are TRBV6-5 and TRBJ2-3, with D possibly matching TRBD1 (5 bases). Germline CDR1 and CDR2: MNHEY and SVGAGI. The CDR3 totals 14 residues. V lost 2 bases and J lost 6, with 12 bases in between. In DNA, the CDR3 is TGTGCCAGCAGTTACGCTTTGAAGGGGGATACGCAGTATTTT. Its protein product is CASSYALKGDTQYF.

The J gene is TRBJ1-4, the V gene TRBV7-6, with 9 bases lining up with TRBD1. The V and J ends lost 4 bases and 7 bases, in that order; junction bases with no gene match: 16. There are 18 residues in the CDR3. The germline CDR1 and CDR2 sequences are SGHVS and FNYEAQ. Written as DNA, the CDR3 is TGTGCCAGCAGCTCCCGGACAGGGGATCCCACCTTCGGTGAAAAACTGTTTTTT. Its translation is CASSSRTGDPTFGEKLFF.

The sample holds one count of this clone. In DNA form, the CDR3 reads TGTGCCAGCAGCTTCTTGTGGGGCCCCGGCGAGCAGTACTTC. Translated: CASSFLWGPGEQYF. V gene TRBV11-2 combines with J gene TRBJ2-7; tentative D call: TRBD1 (5 bases). The V end lost 3 bases, the J end lost 6 bases, and 15 bases lay between the germline ends. The CDR3 has 14 residues. CDR1 is SGHAT and CDR2 is FQNNGV in the germline V gene.

The rearrangement links TRBV13 to TRBJ1-1, with a weak D call TRBD1 (5 bases). In germline, CDR1 is PRHDT, CDR2 FYEKMQ (reference sequence). The CDR3 has 16 amino acids. Trimming pared 6 bases from V and 3 bases from J, leaving 20 bases between. The CDR3 region is CASRPRSGPRDTEAFF. The CDR3 DNA reads TGTGCCAGCAGACCAAGATCGGGACCCCGGGACACTGAAGCTTTCTTT.

The CDR3 DNA reads TGTGCCAGCAGTTCCCTCGCCGGGGGGGAAGGTCAGCCCCAGCATTTT. Protein: CASSSLAGGEGQPQHF. The chain carries TRBV27 and TRBJ1-5; D perhaps matches TRBD1 (5 bases). Germline-derived CDR1 and CDR2 are MNHEY and SMNVEV (reference sequence). The CDR3 has 16 residues. Between the trimmed V and J ends, which lost 4 bases and 6 bases, there was a span of 19 bases.

With respect to this clone: The junction differs from germline at one of its ends, possibly a read error. This sequence joins TRBV5-3 and TRBJ2-1, with TRBD2 as a possible D gene (6 bases). TRBV5-3 is recorded as an ORF, its role being uncertain. The CDR3 extends over 12 amino acids. The CDR3 loop reads CARSLGRDSELF. CDR3 DNA sequence: TGTGCCAGAAGCTTGGGCAGGGACTCCGAGCTCTTC.

This chain connects TRBV12-5 to TRBJ2-1; D is unclear. Germline CDR1 and CDR2: LGHNT and FRNRAP. The CDR3 consists of 12 residues. V was shortened by 6 bases and J by 10 bases, with 13 bases between the two germline ends. This chain's CDR3 is CASGPLGWEQFF. Here the CDR3 DNA reads TGTGCTAGTGGACCCCTCGGGTGGGAGCAGTTCTTC.

This chain connects TRBV5-6 to TRBJ1-2, with D unclear. The V end lost 0 bases, the J end lost 2 bases, and 8 bases lay between the germline ends. Germline V gene data show CDR1 as SGHDT and CDR2 as YYEEEE. The CDR3 is 14 amino acids. The CDR3 nucleotides are TGTGCCAGCAGCTTGGGGCTACTCAACTATGGCTACACCTTC. It codes for CASSLGLLNYGYTF.

The genes are TRBV7-9 and TRBJ1-4; 12 bases fit TRBD1. V lost 5 bases and J lost 6; bases outside the gene matches: 10. Per germline, CDR1 SEHNR and CDR2 FQNEAQ (reference sequence). The CDR3 consists of 17 residues. CDR3 region: CASSLGTGGELHEKLFF. The CDR3 DNA reads TGTGCCAGCAGCCTCGGGACAGGGGGCGAACTTCATGAAAAACTGTTTTTT.

The chain employs TRBV12-3 or TRBV12-4 and TRBJ2-7; weak D call: TRBD2 (7 bases). Trimming stripped 4 bases from V and 12 bases from J, with 16 bases between. The CDR3 has 12 residues. In DNA form, the CDR3 reads TGTGCCAGCAGTTCCCTTGGGGAGGGGGTGTACTTC. Amino acid sequence: CASSSLGEGVYF.

V is TRBV3-1 (or the pseudogene TRBV3-2) and J is TRBJ1-2, with D possibly matching TRBD1 (5 bases). The germline gives CDR1 LGHDT, CDR2 YNNKEL (reference sequence). The CDR3 has 12 residues. V lost 8 bases, J lost 6 bases, and 13 bases lay in between. The CDR3 region has the DNA TGTGCCAGCCGGGGCTCTCGGGATGGCTACACCTTC. Its translation is CASRGSRDGYTF.

This chain joins TRBV5-6 and TRBJ1-4, with D possibly TRBD1 on 5 matching bases. Germline V CDR1 and CDR2: SGHDT, YYEEEE. Trimming removed 0 bases from V and 0 bases from J, with 15 bases in between. The CDR3 is made up of 18 amino acids. The CDR3 region is CASSLVGRGTTTNEKLFF. CDR3 in DNA: TGTGCCAGCAGCTTGGTGGGGCGGGGAACTACAACTAATGAAAAACTGTTTTTT.

The chain links TRBV9 to TRBJ1-6; D gene uncertain. This CDR3 is 14 amino acids long. Germline loops: CDR1 SGDLS, CDR2 YYNGEE. The V end was cut by 3 bases, the J end by 8 bases, with 12 bases between. CDR3 nucleotides: TGTGCCAGCAGCGCTCCGACGGGGTATTCACCCCTCCACTTT. Translating gives CASSAPTGYSPLHF.